This section outlines one T cell receptor (beta chain) sequence together with its context. Its antigen is unknown. No base quality information exists; no much larger clone differs at one position. The data were obtained in a study of monozygotic twins with cystic fibrosis (dated by TCRdb to about 2021). Broadly, across the study: Approximately 3.3 micrograms of fragmented DNA went through around 15 PCR cycles to produce barcoded libraries. To assess genetic influence on V and J gene usage, the study compared TCR beta repertoires within and across 16 monozygotic twin pairs with cystic fibrosis. The cohort included ten female and six male twin pairs, mostly children and adolescents, aged roughly 2.0 to 36.4 years with a median of around 8.6 years. Twins were ranked among 800 to 1,100 cohort participants for weight-for-height and FEVPerc (FEV1 disease centile) at the day of blood sampling. Data for three of the twin pairs had previously been reported in another context.

General conclusions and limits of the study: Simpson clonality was found to be generally low (median approximately 0.0096), suggesting a naive-dominated repertoire, although higher clonality was observed in the most severely affected patients. Significantly higher nucleotide-identical clonotype sharing was observed within monozygotic CF twin pairs than between unrelated CF individuals (P = 0.000026, Mann-Whitney). The greatest similarity to the co-twin was observed for V gene usage in 13 of 16 pairs and for J usage in 8 of 16 pairs, which suggested genetic constraints. Only a small cohort was studied, and no association of shared CDR3 numbers with age, concordance or disease severity was found.

The twin pairs came from the European Cystic Fibrosis Twin and Sibling Study Cohort, which recruited patients from over a hundred CF clinics across 14 European countries. Zygosity and CFTR genotype were verified in-house, with zygosity tested by multiplex PCR of nine short tandem repeat loci. Peripheral blood was sampled from each twin, with clinical parameters recorded on the day of blood sampling. Phenol/chloroform extraction was used to isolate genomic DNA from peripheral blood cells, and the DNA was then kept in TE buffer at 4 degrees C. Its CDR3 holds 14 amino acids, cysteine through phenylalanine. The CDR3 DNA has 42 bases and is translated from base 1. Here V drops 6 bases and J drops 2 bases, and the junction holds 6 bases not matched to any gene. The germline V gene encodes CDR1 SGDLS and CDR2 YYNGEE. TCR beta CDR3 regions were amplified by multiplex PCR with the immunoSEQ immune profiling system according to the manufacturer's instructions. An Illumina NextSeq system was used to carry out the sequencing. The authors processed their data as follows. Sequence data were processed on the immunoSEQ Analyzer platform, and clonality was calculated as the square root of Simpson's index of productive rearrangements. V and J usage similarity was measured by Jensen-Shannon distance, and CDR3 generation probabilities were computed with OLGA. The immuneACCESS database (August 2020) and VDJdb (December 2020) were searched for shared CDR3 sequences. Entries here come from immuneACCESS through TCRdb and include only in-frame sequences with V and J called. Some clones fail to appear in such tables; in the studies checked, an unresolved V gene covers under half of the shortfall, and the cause of the remainder is unknown. V, J and clone size reflect that table, while D and trimming were determined from the DNA. The sample records around 34,000 clones, 66% of which are singletons. The top ten clones comprise less than 0.8% of the sample.

The specimen was blood. The sequence was obtained from a girl under 18 with cystic fibrosis. Rearrangement joined TRBV9 to TRBJ2-5; 8 bases in between match TRBD2. The CDR3 corresponds to CASTLIAGQETQYF. The DNA is TGTGCCAGCACTTTGATAGCGGGACAAGAGACCCAGTACTTC. The CDR3, completed at both ends by the reference TRBV9 and TRBJ2-5 genes, gives the full variable domain DSGVTQTPKHLITATGQRVTLRCSPRSGDLSVYWYQQSLDQGLQFLIQYYNGEERAKGNILERFSAQQFPDLHSELNLSSLELGDSALYFCASTLIAGQETQYFGPGTRLLVL.